The 30 T cell receptor beta chains listed next were all sequenced from one sample in a study of T cells after yellow fever vaccination. TCRdb recomputed calls from the 5' RACE reads with MiXCR, one row per CDR3 protein. This table holds 550,000 or so distinct CDR3 sequences, about 19% found once. Material: PBMCs, obtained 15 days after the yellow fever booster vaccination. These receptors all stem from a man aged 30-40 years who received the YFV17D yellow fever vaccine.

The sample holds a few counts of this clonotype. The chain has TRBV5-1 and TRBJ1-2; no firm D call. Trimming stripped 7 bases from V and 3 bases from J, with 1 base between. The CDR3 totals 9 residues. From germline, CDR1 is SGHRS and CDR2 YFSETQ. The CDR3 DNA reads TGCGCCAGCGACTATGGCTACACCTTC. This encodes CASDYGYTF.

The chain employs TRBV6-2 or TRBV6-3 and TRBJ2-3; D unclear. Germline CDR1 is MNHEY and CDR2 is SVGEGT. The ends were cut back, 6 bases at V and 1 base at J, with 20 bases in the middle. The CDR3 spans 17 residues. CDR3 DNA: TGTGCCAGCAGCTACAGCCGGACCCGCTTTCGCACAGATACGCAGTATTTT. Residues: CASSYSRTRFRTDTQYF.

A remark on this clonotype: One junction end disagrees with the germline gene, perhaps due to a read error. This sequence joins TRBV12-3 or TRBV12-4 and TRBJ2-3, with 16 nucleotides matching TRBD2. The length of the CDR3 is 15 residues. The CDR3 bases are TGTGCCAGCAGGTCACCGGGACTAGCGGGAGGGCCTCCGAATTTT. It is translated as CASRSPGLAGGPPNF.

Only a few counts were recorded for this clonotype. The J gene is TRBJ2-3, the V gene TRBV6-2 or TRBV6-3; 8 nucleotides line up with TRBD2. The CDR3 totals 12 residues. V lost 6 bases to trimming and J lost 10 bases; unmatched junction nucleotides: 6. From germline, CDR1 is MNHEY and CDR2 SVGEGT. The CDR3 DNA is TGTGCCAGCAGAACGGGAGGGGGTCCGCAGTATTTT. The encoded protein is CASRTGGGPQYF.

This clonotype came up a few times. This sequence joins TRBV5-1 and TRBJ1-1, with D maybe TRBD1 (5 bases). V was shortened by 4 bases and J by 4 bases, with 20 bases between the two germline ends. Germline CDR1 is SGHRS and CDR2 is YFSETQ. The CDR3 covers 16 residues. This chain's CDR3 is CASSPPAGRGVTEAFF. The CDR3 DNA follows: TGCGCCAGCAGCCCCCCGGCAGGGAGGGGAGTCACTGAAGCTTTCTTT.

The chain joins TRBV7-2 to TRBJ2-5, with D uncertain. Germline loops: CDR1 SGHTA, CDR2 FQGNSA. Trimming left V 5 bases short and J 5 bases short, with 12 bases between. The CDR3 sequence is 13 residues long. CDR3 region: CASSRLRLETQYF. CDR3 in DNA: TGTGCCAGCAGCCGACTTAGGTTGGAGACCCAGTACTTC.

The J gene is TRBJ2-1, the V gene TRBV6-1; 12 bases map to TRBD2. V shed 6 bases and J 10 bases; nucleotides not matched to a gene: 7. CDR3 length: 14 residues. Germline V CDR1 and CDR2: MNHNS, SASEGT. As DNA, the CDR3 is TGTGCCAGCAGCCCAGGACTAGCGGGACGAGAGCAGTTCTTC. This encodes CASSPGLAGREQFF.

The genes are TRBV20-1 and TRBJ1-5; weak D call: TRBD1 (5 bases). The CDR3 contains 13 residues. V was pared by 5 bases and J by 7 bases, with 15 bases between. Germline V lookup: CDR1 DFQATT, CDR2 SNEGSKA (reference sequence). The CDR3 DNA reads as TGCAGTGCTGGGGGAAGGGGAGTCCAGCCCCAGCATTTT. This sequence encodes CSAGGRGVQPQHF.

This chain joins TRBV11-1 and TRBJ2-2, with TRBD2 matching 12 bases. CDR1 is SGHAT, CDR2 FQDESV, per germline (reference sequence). The CDR3 spans 18 residues. Trimming removed 4 bases from V and 5 bases from J; junction bases left unmatched: 11. The CDR3 region is CASSSGLAGERWTGELFF. In DNA form, the CDR3 reads TGTGCCAGCAGCTCGGGACTAGCGGGTGAGCGCTGGACCGGGGAGCTGTTTTTT.

The chain is built from TRBV4-1 and TRBJ2-3; 12 bases are shared with TRBD2. The junction had 8 bases not matched to a gene; V was cut back by 1 base and J by 6 bases. The CDR3 loop spans 17 amino acids. The germline gives CDR1 MGHRA, CDR2 YSYEKL. The CDR3 DNA reads TGCGCCAGCAGCCAAGTAGGGGAAACTAGCGGGGGGGATACGCAGTATTTT. Protein sequence: CASSQVGETSGGDTQYF.

This rearrangement joins TRBV24-1 to TRBJ2-7, with TRBD2 matching over 12 bases. The germline gives CDR1 KGHDR, CDR2 SFDVKD. J was trimmed by 8 bases and V by 5 bases; bases with no gene match: 3. This CDR3 region has 13 residues. The CDR3 sequence: CATSGGLAGKQYF. The CDR3 nucleotides are TGTGCCACCAGTGGCGGACTAGCGGGAAAGCAGTACTTC.

This clonotype was observed a few times. The J gene is TRBJ2-3, the V gene TRBV10-3, with D tentatively TRBD1 (6 bases). The V gene's germline CDR1 is ENHRY and CDR2 SYGVKD. The CDR3 runs 14 residues. Deletions cut 4 bases from V and 5 bases from J, with 13 bases between. As DNA, the CDR3 is TGTGCCATCAGTGGGGGACAAACGGGAGATACGCAGTATTTT. This codes for CAISGGQTGDTQYF.

The rearrangement uses TRBV18 and TRBJ2-2, with 8 nucleotides matching TRBD2. CDR1 and CDR2 from the germline V gene are KGHSH and LQKENI. This CDR3 comprises 19 residues. V lost 3 bases, J lost 7 bases, and 19 bases stayed unmatched. CDR3 loop: CASSPQQSGSIFFVGELFF. CDR3 coding DNA: TGTGCCAGCTCACCCCAACAGAGCGGGAGTATTTTTTTCGTCGGGGAGCTGTTTTTT. Looking up the rest from reference TRBV18 and TRBJ2-2 gives the full variable domain: NAGVMQNPRHLVRRRGQEARLRCSPMKGHSHVYWYRQLPEEGLKFMVYLQKENIIDESGMPKERFSAEFPKEGPSILRIQQVVRGDSAAYFCASSPQQSGSIFFVGELFFGEGSRLTVL.

The sample holds a few counts of this clonotype. The rearrangement links TRBV7-4 to TRBJ2-7; maybe TRBD1 (6 bases). The V gene's germline CDR1 is SGHVT and CDR2 SQSDAQ. The CDR3 spans 16 residues. V lost 5 bases and J 0 bases, leaving 17 bases between the germline ends. The CDR3 region has the DNA TGTGCCAGCAGCCTCCGGCCCTGGGACAACTCCTACGAGCAGTACTTC. It translates to CASSLRPWDNSYEQYF.

This clonotype has a handful of counts. The V and J genes are TRBV10-3 and TRBJ2-7; a weak D match, TRBD1 (6 bases). The CDR3 is 16 amino acids. Germline V gene data show CDR1 as ENHRY and CDR2 as SYGVKD. Trimming removed 5 bases from V and 0 bases from J, with 17 bases in between. This CDR3 is CAISTLRGGNSYEQYF. The CDR3 region has the DNA TGTGCCATCAGTACCCTTCGAGGGGGAAACTCCTACGAGCAGTACTTC.

The gene calls are TRBV19 and TRBJ2-1; 11 nucleotides line up with TRBD2. The CDR3 extends over 20 amino acids. The germline gives CDR1 LNHDA, CDR2 SQIVND (reference sequence). The V gene end was trimmed by 2 bases and the J gene end by 0 bases; junction bases not matched to a gene: 12. For the CDR3, the DNA is TGTGCCAGTAGTATATCGACTAGCGGGATAACGCCCAGCTCCTACAATGAGCAGTTCTTC. It encodes CASSISTSGITPSSYNEQFF.

This clonotype was found a few times. This chain links TRBV7-9 with TRBJ2-3, with 10 bases matching TRBD1. The CDR3 spans 15 residues. Looked up from germline, CDR1 is SEHNR and CDR2 is FQNEAQ (reference sequence). Trimming at V came to 4 bases and at J to 4 bases, leaving 5 bases not matched to a gene. CDR3 sequence: CASSSDRGRPDTQYF. Here the CDR3 DNA reads TGTGCCAGCAGCTCCGACAGGGGGCGGCCAGATACGCAGTATTTT.

The V call is TRBV20-1, the J call TRBJ2-1; D unresolved. V shed 0 bases and J shed 6 bases, with 9 bases lying between them. Germline CDR1 reads DFQATT; CDR2 reads SNEGSKA (reference sequence). CDR3 length equals 13 residues. The CDR3 here is CSARDERGNEQFF. The CDR3 nucleotides read TGCAGTGCTAGAGATGAGCGAGGCAATGAGCAGTTCTTC.

The CDR3 DNA is TGTGCCAGCAGCCCCAAAGTAGCGGGAGTCTATGAGCAGTTCTTC. Translated, it gives CASSPKVAGVYEQFF. The rearrangement uses TRBV7-8 and TRBJ2-1; 9 positions match TRBD2. The junction had 10 bases not matched to a gene; V was cut back by 5 bases and J by 8 bases. CDR1 is SGHVS, CDR2 FQNEAQ, per germline. This CDR3 has 15 amino acids.

This chain connects TRBV15 to TRBJ2-7; tentatively, D is TRBD1 or TRBD2 (5 bases each). Germline CDR1 reads LNHNV; CDR2 reads YYDKDF (reference sequence). This CDR3 has 16 residues. V lost 0 bases and J 4 bases, leaving 16 bases between the germline ends. Here the CDR3 reads CATSREGYEGWYEQYF. The CDR3 nucleotides are TGTGCCACCAGCAGAGAGGGATATGAGGGGTGGTACGAGCAGTACTTC.

The chain carries TRBV7-2 and TRBJ2-7; 10 bases map to TRBD1. Germline V gives CDR1 SGHTA, CDR2 FQGNSA. Germline trimming cut 6 bases from V and 6 bases from J; bases unmatched to any gene: 11. This CDR3 is 15 amino acids long. The CDR3 DNA sequence: TGTGCCAGCAGGCCGACAGGGGGCGTTATCGGCGAGCAGTACTTC. Its translation is CASRPTGGVIGEQYF.

The rearrangement links TRBV10-3 to TRBJ2-7; weak D call: TRBD2 (6 bases). CDR3 length equals 17 residues. V lost 6 bases and J 2 bases, leaving 23 bases between the germline ends. Germline assignment: CDR1 ENHRY and CDR2 SYGVKD. The CDR3: CAISAVGRTPSPYEQYF. The CDR3 DNA follows: TGTGCCATCAGCGCCGTTGGGAGGACTCCCAGCCCCTACGAGCAGTACTTC.

This clonotype occurred a few times. The gene calls are TRBV7-9 and TRBJ2-2, with 7 bases lining up with TRBD2. Germline V gives CDR1 SEHNR, CDR2 FQNEAQ (reference sequence). The CDR3 runs to 16 residues. The V segment lost 7 bases and the J segment 3 bases; nucleotides outside the gene matches: 11. The CDR3 region is CASNLSAGADTGELFF. The CDR3 nucleotides are TGTGCCAGCAACTTGTCCGCGGGAGCGGACACCGGGGAGCTGTTTTTT.

The table lists this clonotype with a few counts. This chain links TRBV11-2 with TRBJ2-7; D is perhaps TRBD1 or TRBD2 (6 bases each). Trimming took 4 bases from V and 5 from J, leaving 9 bases between them. The CDR3 is 12 residues long. The germline CDR1 and CDR2 sequences are SGHAT and FQNNGV. The CDR3 DNA sequence: TGTGCCAGCAGCTCCGGGGGCCACGAGCAGTACTTC. This gives the protein CASSSGGHEQYF.

The chain recombines TRBV7-9 with TRBJ2-1; 11 bases are shared with TRBD1. Trimming at V came to 5 bases and at J to 7 bases, leaving 7 bases not matched to a gene. The CDR3 is 15 residues long. The V gene's germline CDR1 is SEHNR and CDR2 FQNEAQ (reference sequence). CDR3 residues: CASSQGQGALNEQFF. CDR3 DNA sequence: TGTGCCAGCAGCCAAGGACAGGGGGCTCTAAATGAGCAGTTCTTC.

This chain connects TRBV7-6 to TRBJ2-2; D is perhaps TRBD2 (5 bases). The CDR3 loop spans 13 amino acids. Germline lookup yields CDR1 SGHVS and CDR2 FNYEAQ. V was shortened by 5 bases and J by 6 bases, with 10 bases between the two germline ends. CDR3 amino acids: CASSGGGPGELFF. DNA of the CDR3: TGTGCCAGCAGCGGCGGAGGACCCGGGGAGCTGTTTTTT.

This clonotype was seen more than once but under ten times. The chain employs TRBV7-9 and TRBJ2-7; TRBD1 or TRBD2 may be the D gene (5 bases each). CDR1 is SEHNR and CDR2 is FQNEAQ in the germline V gene (reference sequence). Trimming took 5 bases from V and 2 from J, leaving 16 bases between them. This CDR3 spans 15 amino acids. In DNA form, the CDR3 reads TGTGCCAGCAGCCTCCCTGGGGGAGCTACCTACGAGCAGTACTTC. The encoded protein is CASSLPGGATYEQYF.

Only one count was recorded for this clonotype. The chain joins TRBV20-1 to TRBJ2-1, with a possible D match to TRBD2 (5 bases). This CDR3 comprises 15 residues. From germline, CDR1 is DFQATT and CDR2 SNEGSKA (reference sequence). Trimming cost V 6 bases and J 5 bases, with 20 bases left between them. CDR3 region: CSALTLDSFHNEQFF. The DNA for the CDR3 is TGCAGTGCCCTCACTTTGGACTCTTTCCACAATGAGCAGTTCTTC.

This clonotype was observed a few times. The DNA of the CDR3 is TGTGCCAGCAGCTTACCCGGGACAGGAACGAACACTGAAGCTTTCTTT. Protein: CASSLPGTGTNTEAFF. The V call is TRBV7-8, the J call TRBJ1-1; 8 bases line up with TRBD1. After removal of 2 bases from V and 1 base from J, the junction contained 6 bases not matched to a gene. The germline V gene encodes CDR1 SGHVS and CDR2 FQNEAQ. The CDR3 has 16 amino acids.

This clonotype has only a few counts. This chain joins TRBV20-1 and TRBJ2-3; 8 bases agree with TRBD2. This CDR3 has 15 amino acids. Germline values: CDR1 DFQATT, CDR2 SNEGSKA (reference sequence). The junction had 12 bases not matched to a gene; V was cut back by 3 bases and J by 7 bases. This chain's CDR3 is CSASSVAGPSNTQYF. The CDR3 DNA follows: TGCAGTGCTAGTTCGGTAGCGGGACCCTCCAATACGCAGTATTTT.